Below, 27 T cell receptor beta chains from the same sample are listed, as sequenced in a study of T cells after yellow fever vaccination. Each CDR3 protein gets one entry after TCRdb re-called the 5' RACE reads with MiXCR. The sample lists hundreds of thousands of distinct CDR3 sequences, 3.6% occurring once. The sample here was PBMCs, taken on the day of the yellow fever booster vaccination. These receptors all come from a man younger than 35 who received the YFV17D yellow fever vaccine.

This clonotype was seen ten or more times. V and J are TRBV9 and TRBJ2-2, with 8 nucleotides matching TRBD1. The CDR3 totals 15 residues. Unmatched junction bases numbered 8, after V lost 4 bases and J lost 6 bases. Per germline, CDR1 SGDLS and CDR2 YYNGEE. The CDR3 region is CASSPQTGVPGELFF. The CDR3 coding sequence is TGTGCCAGCAGCCCACAGACAGGGGTCCCCGGGGAGCTGTTTTTT.

This rearrangement joins TRBV7-2 to TRBJ1-1; TRBD1 matches 9 bases. From germline, CDR1 is SGHTA and CDR2 FQGNSA. Trimming removed 7 bases from V and 10 bases from J; junction bases left unmatched: 7. The CDR3 consists of 12 residues. The CDR3 loop is CASIGQGRGAFF. For the CDR3, the DNA is TGTGCCAGCATCGGACAGGGGAGAGGAGCTTTCTTT. Full variable domain (remainder filled in from reference TRBV7-2 and TRBJ1-1): GAGVSQSPSNKVTEKGKDVELRCDPISGHTALYWYRQSLGQGLEFLIYFQGNSAPDKSGLPSDRFSAERTGGSVSTLTIQRTQQEDSAVYLCASIGQGRGAFFGQGTRLTVV.

The table lists this clonotype with many counts. The rearrangement joins TRBV14 to TRBJ2-7, with 7 bases lining up with TRBD2. Germline CDR1 SGHDN, CDR2 FVKESK. J lost 4 bases, V lost 5 bases, and 14 bases had no gene match. The CDR3 has 16 residues. CDR3 DNA: TGTGCCAGCAGCTTCGGGGGGAGGATGGCTTTATACGAGCAGTACTTC. Translation gives CASSFGGRMALYEQYF.

There are many counts of this clonotype. The V call is TRBV18, the J call TRBJ2-3; tentative D call: TRBD2 (6 bases). Germline CDR1 and CDR2: KGHSH and LQKENI. The CDR3 covers 15 residues. Trimming removed 3 bases at V and 4 bases at J, with 14 bases between. CDR3: CASSPIGGKSDTQYF. CDR3 DNA: TGTGCCAGCTCACCTATCGGGGGAAAGTCAGATACGCAGTATTTT.

A few counts support this clonotype. This chain links TRBV7-9 with TRBJ2-7; unclear D gene. Germline V CDR1 and CDR2: SEHNR, FQNEAQ (reference sequence). V lost 1 base and J lost 4, with 14 bases in between. This CDR3 spans 15 amino acids. Here the CDR3 DNA reads TGTGCCAGCAGCTTAGAGGATGAGTGGGCATACGAGCAGTACTTC. Encoded protein: CASSLEDEWAYEQYF.

This clonotype was observed many times. The rearrangement joins TRBV6-1 to TRBJ2-1; possibly TRBD2 for D (5 bases). The V gene's germline CDR1 is MNHNS and CDR2 SASEGT. V dropped 5 bases and J dropped 10 bases, with 15 bases sitting between them. The CDR3 runs to 13 residues. Here the CDR3 reads CASSPPGGGEQFF. The CDR3 coding sequence is TGTGCCAGCAGTCCACCTGGAGGCGGCGAGCAGTTCTTC.

The chain combines TRBV5-1 with TRBJ1-1, with D perhaps matching TRBD1 (6 bases). Germline CDR1 is SGHRS and CDR2 is YFSETQ. This CDR3 has 16 amino acids. V was cut by 4 bases and J by 0 bases, with 16 bases left in between. The CDR3 loop is CASSARSRGLNTEAFF. The CDR3, as DNA: TGCGCCAGCAGCGCCCGGTCCAGGGGTCTGAACACTGAAGCTTTCTTT.

There are a few counts of this clonotype. This sequence joins TRBV10-3 and TRBJ2-3; TRBD1 agrees at 8 bases. The germline gives CDR1 ENHRY, CDR2 SYGVKD. There are 13 residues in the CDR3. J lost 3 bases, V lost 10 bases, and 6 bases had no gene match. For the CDR3, the DNA is TGTGCCACGACAGGGGAGAGGACAGATACGCAGTATTTT. It codes for CATTGERTDTQYF.

In this sample, this clonotype turned up a few times. The rearrangement uses TRBV15 and TRBJ2-3; 7 nucleotides line up with TRBD1. CDR3 length: 15 residues. Germline assignment: CDR1 LNHNV and CDR2 YYDKDF (reference sequence). With 4 bases clipped from V and 5 bases from J, the junction kept 9 bases outside the gene matches. The CDR3 nucleotides read TGTGCCACCAGCAACGGACAGACAGGGAGAGATACGCAGTATTTT. Protein sequence: CATSNGQTGRDTQYF.

At least ten counts were recorded for this clonotype. This chain connects TRBV29-1 to TRBJ2-7, with 7 bases identical to TRBD1. The CDR3 totals 19 residues. V lost 0 bases to trimming and J lost 2 bases; unmatched junction nucleotides: 19. Germline V gene data show CDR1 as SQVTM and CDR2 as ANQGSEA. CDR3 sequence: CSVEDLGTALLVRTYEQYF. Written as DNA, the CDR3 is TGCAGCGTTGAAGATCTAGGGACAGCTCTCCTTGTGCGAACCTACGAGCAGTACTTC.

This clonotype appeared many times. The J gene is TRBJ2-3, the V gene TRBV7-2; D is ambiguous. Trimming cost V 1 base and J 4 bases, with 9 bases left between them. CDR3 length: 14 amino acids. CDR1 and CDR2 from the germline V gene are SGHTA and FQGNSA. CDR3 in amino acids: CASSLGPNADTQYF. CDR3 sequence (DNA): TGTGCCAGCAGCTTAGGTCCGAACGCAGATACGCAGTATTTT.

In its sample, this clonotype was seen many times. The chain joins TRBV6-6 to TRBJ2-6; the D call may be TRBD1 or TRBD2 (5 bases each). Germline CDR1 MNHNY, CDR2 SVGAGI (reference sequence). V was cut by 6 bases and J by 0 bases, with 15 bases left in between. This CDR3 contains 17 residues. DNA of the CDR3: TGTGCCAGCAGACGGGGCGGTACGACCTCTGGGGCCAACGTCCTGACTTTC. Translation gives CASRRGGTTSGANVLTF.

Many counts were recorded for this clonotype. V is TRBV21-1 and J is TRBJ2-7. TRBV21-1 constitutes a pseudogene. The CDR3 loop spans 15 amino acids. The CDR3 region has the DNA TGTGCCAGCGGCAGCAGGACCCCAAGCTCCTACGAGCAGTACGTC. This sequence encodes CASGSRTPSSYEQYV.

In its sample, this clonotype was seen many times. The chain uses TRBV29-1 and TRBJ2-2, with TRBD2 identical over 7 bases. This CDR3 has 14 amino acids. Trimming took 8 bases from V and 1 from J; bases not matched to a gene: 7. CDR1 and CDR2 (germline): SQVTM, ANQGSEA. The CDR3 DNA sequence: TGCAGCACCCAGGGCGGGGGGAACACCGGGGAGCTGTTTTTT. It encodes CSTQGGGNTGELFF.

V is TRBV3-1 and J is TRBJ1-1; TRBD1 matches 9 bases. CDR3 length: 14 amino acids. Germline V gene lookup returns CDR1 LGHDT and CDR2 YNNKEL (reference sequence). V lost 3 bases to trimming and J lost 5 bases; unmatched junction nucleotides: 4. This CDR3 reads CASSQAQGATEAFF. DNA of the CDR3: TGTGCCAGCAGCCAGGCACAGGGGGCTACTGAAGCTTTCTTT.

In its sample, this clonotype was seen many times. The chain has TRBV5-4 and TRBJ2-3, with a weak D call TRBD2 (6 bases). Germline V gives CDR1 SGHNT, CDR2 YYREEE (reference sequence). The CDR3 is 15 amino acids. The ends were cut back, 0 bases at V and 3 bases at J, with 11 bases in the middle. The CDR3 coding sequence is TGTGCCAGCAGCTTGGGGGGGGTGTTAACAGATACGCAGTATTTT. This encodes CASSLGGVLTDTQYF.

This clonotype occurred many times. The chain combines TRBV7-2 with TRBJ2-2; 7 bases are a match to TRBD2. The CDR3 totals 16 residues. CDR1 SGHTA and CDR2 FQGNSA come from the germline V gene. Trimming cost V 1 base and J 5 bases; bases outside gene matches: 7. CDR3 region: CASSLVWGGSTGELFF. In DNA form, the CDR3 reads TGTGCCAGCAGCTTAGTGTGGGGGGGATCGACCGGGGAGCTGTTTTTT.

At least ten counts were recorded for this clonotype. The chain combines TRBV11-2 with TRBJ2-3, with D possibly called TRBD1 or TRBD2 (7 bases each). From germline, CDR1 is SGHAT and CDR2 FQNNGV. This CDR3 region has 16 residues. V was cut by 5 bases and J by 5 bases, with 20 bases left in between. The CDR3 sequence is CASSPRGGPVGDTQYF. The DNA for the CDR3 is TGTGCCAGCAGCCCCAGGGGGGGGCCCGTCGGAGATACGCAGTATTTT. Drawing the rest from reference TRBV11-2 and TRBJ2-3, the complete variable domain is EAGVAQSPRYKIIEKRQSVAFWCNPISGHATLYWYQQILGQGPKLLIQFQNNGVVDDSQLPKDRFSAERLKGVDSTLKIQPAKLEDSAVYLCASSPRGGPVGDTQYFGPGTRLTVL.

This clonotype was detected many times. The chain employs TRBV4-3 and TRBJ1-1, with 9 positions matching TRBD1. There are 14 residues in the CDR3. With V trimmed by 4 bases and J by 6 bases, 6 bases remained unmatched. Looked up from germline, CDR1 is LGHNA and CDR2 is YSLEER. The CDR3 sequence: CASSPDRGKPEAFF. As DNA, the CDR3 is TGCGCCAGCAGCCCGGACAGGGGAAAACCTGAAGCTTTCTTT.

This sequence joins TRBV4-1 and TRBJ2-1, with 7 bases matching TRBD1. The J segment lost 8 bases and the V segment lost 4 bases, leaving 14 bases of the junction unmatched. Per germline, CDR1 MGHRA and CDR2 YSYEKL. CDR3 length equals 16 residues. The CDR3 DNA is TGCGCCAGCAGCCCACGGACAGGACAAGAACTACATGAGCAGTTCTTC. As protein: CASSPRTGQELHEQFF.

The chain couples TRBV7-3 to TRBJ2-2; D is perhaps TRBD2 (6 bases). This CDR3 is built from 14 residues. Germline V gene sequence: CDR1 SGHTA, CDR2 FQGTGA. Trimming took off 2 bases at V and 6 bases at J, with 10 bases between the two ends. CDR3 in DNA: TGTGCCAGCAGCTTAGGGACTTTGGCCGGGGAGCTGTTTTTT. This translates into CASSLGTLAGELFF.

This clonotype was seen repeatedly, ten times or more. The rearrangement links TRBV20-1 to TRBJ2-1; D is possibly TRBD2 (6 bases). Trimming removed 0 bases from V and 6 bases from J, with 18 bases in between. Germline V gives CDR1 DFQATT, CDR2 SNEGSKA (reference sequence). CDR3 length: 16 amino acids. CDR3 sequence: CSARDRAGLLTNEQFF. The DNA for the CDR3 is TGCAGTGCTAGAGATCGGGCGGGACTCCTTACCAATGAGCAGTTCTTC.

This clonotype has at least ten counts. The chain couples TRBV24-1 to TRBJ2-3; TRBD1 matches at 8 bases. After removal of 7 bases from V and 1 base from J, the junction contained 0 bases not matched to a gene. The germline V gene has CDR1 KGHDR and CDR2 SFDVKD. The CDR3 is 13 residues long. The DNA of the CDR3 is TGTGCCACCAGACAGGGGGGCACAGATACGCAGTATTTT. Protein: CATRQGGTDTQYF.

The chain couples TRBV6-5 to TRBJ2-1; 8 nucleotides align to TRBD1. The germline CDR1 and CDR2 sequences are MNHEY and SVGAGI. The CDR3 extends over 16 amino acids. The J segment lost 1 base and the V segment lost 5 bases, leaving 7 bases of the junction unmatched. The CDR3 nucleotides read TGTGCCAGCAGTAGTCCACGACAGGGGTCCTACAATGAGCAGTTCTTC. This sequence encodes CASSSPRQGSYNEQFF.

This clonotype appeared a few times. The chain employs TRBV7-2 and TRBJ2-2, with 9 bases matching TRBD1. The germline CDR1 and CDR2 sequences are SGHTA and FQGNSA. Unmatched junction bases numbered 6, after V lost 1 base and J lost 6 bases. The CDR3 totals 16 residues. The CDR3 DNA sequence: TGTGCCAGCAGCTTAGTGGGACAGGGCATCGCCGGGGAGCTGTTTTTT. It is translated as CASSLVGQGIAGELFF.

The sample holds many counts of this clonotype. V is TRBV5-1 and J is TRBJ2-1, with 7 bases identical to TRBD1. The germline V gene has CDR1 SGHRS and CDR2 YFSETQ. J was trimmed by 6 bases and V by 5 bases; bases with no gene match: 14. The CDR3 has 16 residues. The CDR3 loop reads CASRPTGSYLVNEQFF. In nucleotides, the CDR3 is TGCGCCAGCAGGCCGACAGGGTCCTATTTAGTCAATGAGCAGTTCTTC.

This clonotype has ten or more counts. The chain employs TRBV27 and TRBJ2-5; D gene unclear. This CDR3 has 14 amino acids. Germline V gene sequence: CDR1 MNHEY, CDR2 SMNVEV (reference sequence). V was cut by 5 bases and J by 7 bases, with 17 bases left in between. The CDR3 spells CASSPQPGWGTQYF. The CDR3, as DNA: TGTGCCAGCAGTCCTCAACCCGGGTGGGGGACCCAGTACTTC.